The 20 T cell receptor beta chains given below trace back to one sample, sequenced in a study of T cells in Graves' hyperthyroidism and ophthalmopathy. Using RNA transcripts as the source, TCR beta CDR3 regions were amplified. The HTBI primer set was used in a first-round RT-PCR of the TCR CDR3. Via MiXCR, TCRdb re-called the multiplex PCR reads, giving one row per CDR3 protein. The table shows hundreds of thousands of distinct CDR3 sequences, with roughly 15% occurring only once. Sequenced material: blood. The receptors were sampled from a young man with Graves' ophthalmopathy.

There are many counts of this clonotype. The chain links TRBV9 to TRBJ2-7; tentative D call: TRBD2 (6 bases). Germline V CDR1 and CDR2: SGDLS, YYNGEE. CDR3 length equals 14 residues. The V gene lost 2 bases and the J gene lost 5 bases, with 14 bases spanning the gap. CDR3 in amino acids: CASSVYGSDDEQYF. The DNA for the CDR3 is TGTGCCAGCAGCGTTTACGGGAGTGACGACGAGCAGTACTTC.

This clonotype was observed at least ten times. The chain combines TRBV12-3 or TRBV12-4 with TRBJ2-3; D gene ambiguous. Trimming took off 4 bases at V and 5 bases at J, with 16 bases between the two ends. This CDR3 spans 15 amino acids. The CDR3 DNA follows: TGTGCCAGCAGTTCCATCAAGTACGTAGGAGATACGCAGTATTTT. As protein: CASSSIKYVGDTQYF.

In this sample, this clonotype turned up many times. This chain connects TRBV6-1 to TRBJ2-7, with 8 bases aligning to TRBD1. CDR1 is MNHNS and CDR2 is SASEGT in the germline V gene. V was pared by 6 bases and J by 3 bases, with 1 base of the junction left unmatched. CDR3 length: 12 amino acids. CDR3 sequence (DNA): TGTGCCAGCAGAACAGGGGGCTACGAGCAGTACTTC. Translating gives CASRTGGYEQYF.

This clonotype was picked up many times. The rearrangement joins TRBV7-2 to TRBJ2-5; a possible D gene is TRBD2 (7 bases). The CDR3 length is 15 residues. V was cut by 5 bases and J by 5 bases, with 18 bases left in between. From germline, CDR1 is SGHTA and CDR2 FQGNSA. The CDR3 sequence: CASSPRGGRGETQYF. The CDR3 coding sequence is TGTGCCAGCAGCCCTCGCGGGGGCCGCGGGGAGACCCAGTACTTC.

This clonotype was observed many times. The chain uses TRBV5-1 and TRBJ1-5; no clear D. Looked up from germline, CDR1 is SGHRS and CDR2 is YFSETQ. Trimming stripped 4 bases from V and 0 bases from J, with 5 bases between. The CDR3 is 13 amino acids. CDR3 loop: CASSIDSNQPQHF. The CDR3 DNA reads as TGCGCCAGCAGCATAGATAGCAATCAGCCCCAGCATTTT.

This clonotype was counted a few times. The chain carries TRBV10-3 and TRBJ1-2; D remains unclear. V gave up 2 bases and J gave up 3 bases, with 7 bases separating them. This CDR3 is built from 13 residues. Germline-derived CDR1 and CDR2 are ENHRY and SYGVKD. CDR3 in DNA: TGTGCCATCAGTGAGATTGGGGACTATGGCTACACCTTC. Translation gives CAISEIGDYGYTF.

This clonotype was seen repeatedly, ten times or more. The rearrangement uses TRBV6-2 or TRBV6-3 and TRBJ2-7, with D hard to call. This CDR3 spans 12 amino acids. Looked up from germline, CDR1 is MNHEY and CDR2 is SVGEGT. V was cut by 3 bases and J by 5 bases, with 8 bases left in between. CDR3 in DNA: TGTGCCAGCAGTTATCGGCCGGACGAGCAGTACTTC. Protein sequence: CASSYRPDEQYF.

The CDR3 region is CASSGDSETQYF. CDR3 coding DNA: TGTGCCAGCAGCGGGGACTCAGAGACCCAGTACTTC. The chain joins TRBV9 to TRBJ2-5, with a tentative D call TRBD2 (6 bases). V was clipped by 3 bases and J by 4 bases, with 7 bases between them. This CDR3 region has 12 residues. Looked up from germline, CDR1 is SGDLS and CDR2 is YYNGEE.

V is TRBV7-9 and J is TRBJ2-1, with TRBD1 matching 10 bases. This CDR3 contains 13 residues. With 4 bases clipped from V and 9 bases from J, the junction kept 3 bases outside the gene matches. Germline CDR1 and CDR2: SEHNR and FQNEAQ (reference sequence). The CDR3 DNA sequence: TGTGCCAGCAGCTGGGACAGGGGCCCTGAGCAGTTCTTC. This codes for CASSWDRGPEQFF. Drawing the rest from reference TRBV7-9 and TRBJ2-1, the complete variable domain is DTGVSQNPRHKITKRGQNVTFRCDPISEHNRLYWYRQTLGQGPEFLTYFQNEAQLEKSRLLSDRFSAERPKGSFSTLEIQRTEQGDSAMYLCASSWDRGPEQFFGPGTRLTVL.

This clonotype was counted ten times or more. The chain has TRBV7-9 and TRBJ2-7, with 7 bases fitting TRBD2. CDR1 SEHNR and CDR2 FQNEAQ come from the germline V gene (reference sequence). This CDR3 has 15 residues. V dropped 8 bases and J dropped 4; count of bases not matched to a gene: 14. This CDR3 reads CASRSQGAGPYEQYF. CDR3 bases: TGTGCCAGCCGCTCACAAGGAGCGGGGCCGTACGAGCAGTACTTC.

The rearrangement joins TRBV4-2 to TRBJ1-2, with TRBD1 as a possible D gene (5 bases). This CDR3 has 16 amino acids. Germline V lookup: CDR1 LGHNA, CDR2 YNFKEQ. The ends were cut back, 0 bases at V and 3 bases at J, with 14 bases in the middle. The CDR3 here is CASSQETPGAHYGYTF. Here the CDR3 DNA reads TGTGCCAGCAGCCAAGAAACCCCCGGGGCCCACTATGGCTACACCTTC.

This chain joins TRBV6-9 and TRBJ2-7, with 10 bases matching TRBD1. The length of the CDR3 is 15 residues. The V gene's germline CDR1 is MNHGY and CDR2 SVAAGI. V trimming: 4 bases; J trimming: 4 bases; junction bases outside the gene matches: 7. The CDR3 DNA sequence: TGTGCCAGCAGTTCTCCGGGACAGGGGTATTACGAGCAGTACTTC. Translated, it gives CASSSPGQGYYEQYF.

The chain carries TRBV7-9 and TRBJ1-2, with D possibly being TRBD1 (5 bases). This CDR3 is built from 13 residues. V was cut by 3 bases and J by 4 bases, with 9 bases left in between. Germline V gives CDR1 SEHNR, CDR2 FQNEAQ (reference sequence). The CDR3 spells CASSFRDAYGYTF. CDR3 DNA: TGTGCCAGCAGCTTCAGGGATGCCTATGGCTACACCTTC.

In its sample, this clonotype was seen a few times. The chain is built from TRBV5-1 and TRBJ1-2; D not certain. V gave up 0 bases and J gave up 3 bases, with 9 bases separating them. The V gene's germline CDR1 is SGHRS and CDR2 YFSETQ. CDR3 length equals 14 residues. The CDR3 loop is CASSLAEGDYGYTF. The DNA for the CDR3 is TGCGCCAGCAGCTTGGCTGAGGGCGACTATGGCTACACCTTC.

This clonotype was observed many times. The J gene is TRBJ1-2, the V gene TRBV7-9; tentative D call: TRBD1 (6 bases). Per the germline V gene, CDR1 is SEHNR and CDR2 is FQNEAQ (reference sequence). Trimming took 8 bases from V and 3 from J, leaving 28 bases between them. This CDR3 contains 18 residues. In DNA, the CDR3 is TGTGCCAGCGGGCCCCCTGGGCGGGACAATGGGCGGTACTATGGCTACACCTTC. Its protein product is CASGPPGRDNGRYYGYTF. Complete variable domain (other parts from reference TRBV7-9 and TRBJ1-2): DTGVSQNPRHKITKRGQNVTFRCDPISEHNRLYWYRQTLGQGPEFLTYFQNEAQLEKSRLLSDRFSAERPKGSFSTLEIQRTEQGDSAMYLCASGPPGRDNGRYYGYTFGSGTRLTVV.

This clonotype came up many times. The chain carries TRBV12-3 or TRBV12-4 and TRBJ2-1; 7 nucleotides align to TRBD2. Trimming took 6 bases from V and 3 from J; bases not matched to a gene: 2. This CDR3 spans 13 amino acids. This chain's CDR3 is CASSGGFYNEQFF. The CDR3 DNA is TGTGCCAGCAGCGGGGGGTTCTACAATGAGCAGTTCTTC.

This clonotype was seen repeatedly, ten times or more. The chain links TRBV11-2 to TRBJ2-3; D unclear. This CDR3 region has 13 residues. Trimming took off 5 bases at V and 8 bases at J, with 14 bases between the two ends. CDR1 is SGHAT, CDR2 FQNNGV, per germline. For the CDR3, the DNA is TGTGCCAGCAGCGGTGTTATGAGATTTACGCAGTATTTT. Amino acid sequence: CASSGVMRFTQYF.

This clonotype occurred many times. The chain combines TRBV5-1 with TRBJ2-6, with D hard to call. This CDR3 comprises 15 residues. Germline V CDR1 and CDR2: SGHRS, YFSETQ. V lost 9 bases, J lost 2 bases, and 15 bases lay in between. Here the CDR3 DNA reads TGCGCCATCACGCCTAGGGCAGCTGGGGCCAACGTCCTGACTTTC. Translated: CAITPRAAGANVLTF.

Points on this clonotype: Being one base from a much bigger clone, this may be a read error. This chain connects TRBV3-1 to TRBJ2-7, with D unclear. This CDR3 contains 16 residues. Trimming stripped 2 bases from V and 6 bases from J, with 20 bases between. CDR1 and CDR2 (germline): LGHDT, YNNKEL (reference sequence). The chain's CDR3 is CASSQSPHASIGEQYF. In DNA, the CDR3 is TGTGCCAGCAGCCAAAGTCCCCATGCGAGTATCGGCGAGCAGTACTTC.

This clonotype came up a few times. The V and J genes are TRBV7-6 and TRBJ2-1; a possible D gene is TRBD1 (6 bases). Germline lookup yields CDR1 SGHVS and CDR2 FNYEAQ. This CDR3 contains 22 residues. Trimming pared 2 bases from V and 5 bases from J, leaving 34 bases between. CDR3 region: CASSLTGYTLGEEYLIHNEQFF. The CDR3, as DNA: TGTGCCAGCAGCTTAACAGGGTACACCCTCGGAGAGGAGTATTTAATCCACAATGAGCAGTTCTTC.